Listed here are 7 T cell receptor beta chains from one sample, sequenced in a study of primary melanoma T cells and metastatic recurrence. Profiling relied on immunoSEQ multiplex PCR, and the TCRdb table lists in-frame clones only, not all of them. The repertoire holds some 970 clones, with around nine tenths as singletons. Sequencing was done on a sample of melanoma tumor tissue. These receptors all stem from a human donor with melanoma.

The rearrangement joins TRBV1 to TRBJ1-2. TRBV1 constitutes a pseudogene. CDR3 length: 14 residues. The CDR3 region is CASSRYEGNYGYTF. Here the CDR3 DNA reads TGCGCCAGCAGCCGGTACGAGGGTAACTATGGCTACACCTTC.

This sequence joins TRBV6-8 and TRBJ2-6; D gene ambiguous. V dropped 2 bases and J dropped 0 bases, with 14 bases sitting between them. Germline CDR1 reads MNHGY; CDR2 reads SAAAGT. This CDR3 is built from 18 residues. Here the CDR3 reads CASSYGRLPGSGANVLTF. The CDR3 nucleotides read TGTGCCAGCAGTTACGGACGGTTACCGGGCTCTGGGGCCAACGTCCTGACTTTC.

The chain links TRBV23-1 to TRBJ1-6, with 10 bases identical to TRBD1. TRBV23-1 is classed as an ORF, of uncertain function. The CDR3 totals 16 residues. V shed 6 bases, J shed 8 bases, and the junction held 10 bases outside the gene matches. Here the CDR3 reads CASSWTGGRGYSPLHF. Written as DNA, the CDR3 is TGCGCCAGCAGCTGGACAGGGGGAAGGGGGTATTCACCCCTCCACTTT.

The chain couples TRBV15 to TRBJ1-3; possibly TRBD1 for D (6 bases). The CDR3 is 15 residues long. Germline CDR1 reads LNHNV; CDR2 reads YYDKDF (reference sequence). V was pared by 0 bases and J by 6 bases, with 12 bases between. The CDR3 region has the DNA TGTGCCACCAGCAGAGATTTGCCAGGGGAAAACACCATATATTTT. This sequence encodes CATSRDLPGENTIYF.

This rearrangement joins TRBV28 to TRBJ1-2, with D uncertain. The CDR3 spans 12 residues. Germline V gene data show CDR1 as MDHEN and CDR2 as SYDVKM. Trimming cost V 8 bases and J 0 bases, with 7 bases left between them. The CDR3 protein is CASHRTNYGYTF. CDR3 bases: TGTGCCAGCCACCGTACTAACTATGGCTACACCTTC.

The CDR3 is CAWSALLSEAFF. The CDR3 DNA sequence: TGTGCCTGGAGTGCTTTATTATCTGAAGCTTTCTTT. The chain has TRBV30 and TRBJ1-1; D unclear. V was cut by 1 base and J by 6 bases, with 9 bases left in between. Germline CDR1 is GTSNPN and CDR2 is SVGIG (reference sequence). There are 12 residues in the CDR3.

This rearrangement joins TRBV2 to TRBJ1-2, with 7 bases that match TRBD1. This CDR3 is built from 12 residues. The germline gives CDR1 SNHLY, CDR2 FYNNEI. V trimming: 7 bases; J trimming: 8 bases; junction bases outside the gene matches: 7. For the CDR3, the DNA is TGTGCCAGCACCTCGACAGGGACCGGCTACACCTTC. Protein: CASTSTGTGYTF. Supplemented by reference TRBV2 and TRBJ1-2, the full variable domain reads EPEVTQTPSHQVTQMGQEVILRCVPISNHLYFYWYRQILGQKVEFLVSFYNNEISEKSEIFDDQFSVERPDGSNFTLKIRSTKLEDSAMYFCASTSTGTGYTFGSGTRLTVV.